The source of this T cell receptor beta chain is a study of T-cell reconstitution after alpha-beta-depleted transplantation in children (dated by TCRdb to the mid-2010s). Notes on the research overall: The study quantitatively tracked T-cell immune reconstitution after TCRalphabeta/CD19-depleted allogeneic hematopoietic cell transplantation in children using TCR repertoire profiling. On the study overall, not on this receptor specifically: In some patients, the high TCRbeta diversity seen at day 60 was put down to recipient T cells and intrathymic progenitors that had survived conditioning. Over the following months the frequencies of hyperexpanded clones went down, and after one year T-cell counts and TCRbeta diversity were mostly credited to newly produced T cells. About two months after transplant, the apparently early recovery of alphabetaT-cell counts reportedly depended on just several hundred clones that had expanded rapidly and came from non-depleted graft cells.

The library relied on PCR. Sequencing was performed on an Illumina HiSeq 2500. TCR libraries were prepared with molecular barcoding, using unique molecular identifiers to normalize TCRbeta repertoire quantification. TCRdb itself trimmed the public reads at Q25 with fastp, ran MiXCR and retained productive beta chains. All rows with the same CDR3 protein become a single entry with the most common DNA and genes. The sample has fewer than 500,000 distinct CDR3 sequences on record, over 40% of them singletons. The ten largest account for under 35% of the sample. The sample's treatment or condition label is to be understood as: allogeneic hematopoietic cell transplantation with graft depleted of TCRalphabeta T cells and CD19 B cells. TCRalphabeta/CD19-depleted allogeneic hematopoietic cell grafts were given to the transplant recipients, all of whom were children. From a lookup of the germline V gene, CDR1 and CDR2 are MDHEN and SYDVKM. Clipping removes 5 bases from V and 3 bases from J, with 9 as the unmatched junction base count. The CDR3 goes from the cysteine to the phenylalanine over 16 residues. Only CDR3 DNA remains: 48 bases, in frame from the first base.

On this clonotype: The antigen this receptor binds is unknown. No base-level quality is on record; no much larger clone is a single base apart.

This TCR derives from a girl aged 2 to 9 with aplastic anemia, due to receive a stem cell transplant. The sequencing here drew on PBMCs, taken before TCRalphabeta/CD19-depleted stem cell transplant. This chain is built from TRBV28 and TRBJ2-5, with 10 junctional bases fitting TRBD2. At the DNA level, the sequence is TGTGCCAGCAGTCCACCTGGACTAGCGGTGAAAGAGACCCAGTACTTC. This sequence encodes CASSPPGLAVKETQYF.